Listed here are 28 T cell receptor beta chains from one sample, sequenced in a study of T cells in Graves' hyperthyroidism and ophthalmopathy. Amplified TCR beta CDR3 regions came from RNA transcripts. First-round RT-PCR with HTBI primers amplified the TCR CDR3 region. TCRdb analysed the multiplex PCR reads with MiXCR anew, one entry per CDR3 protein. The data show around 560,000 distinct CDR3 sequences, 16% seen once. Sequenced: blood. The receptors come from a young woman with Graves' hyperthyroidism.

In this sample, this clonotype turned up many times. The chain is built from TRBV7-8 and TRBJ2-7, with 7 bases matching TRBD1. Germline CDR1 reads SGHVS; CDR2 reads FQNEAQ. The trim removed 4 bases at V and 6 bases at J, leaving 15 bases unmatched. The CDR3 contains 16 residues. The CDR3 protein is CASSYLTGSLAIEQYF. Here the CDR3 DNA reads TGTGCCAGCAGCTACCTGACAGGGAGCCTAGCAATCGAGCAGTACTTC.

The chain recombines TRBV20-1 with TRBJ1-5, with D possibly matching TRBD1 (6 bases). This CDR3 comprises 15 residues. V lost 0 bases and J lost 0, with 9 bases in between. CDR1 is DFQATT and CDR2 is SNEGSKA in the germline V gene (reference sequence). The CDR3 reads CSAREEGDSNQPQHF. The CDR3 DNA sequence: TGCAGTGCTAGAGAGGAGGGGGATAGCAATCAGCCCCAGCATTTT.

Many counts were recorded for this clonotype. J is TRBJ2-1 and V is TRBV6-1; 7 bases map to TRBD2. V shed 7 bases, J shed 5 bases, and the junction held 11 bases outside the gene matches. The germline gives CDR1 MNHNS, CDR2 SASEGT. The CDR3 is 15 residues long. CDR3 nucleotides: TGTGCCAGCAAGAACCTAGCGGCTCCTAACAATGAGCAGTTCTTC. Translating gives CASKNLAAPNNEQFF.

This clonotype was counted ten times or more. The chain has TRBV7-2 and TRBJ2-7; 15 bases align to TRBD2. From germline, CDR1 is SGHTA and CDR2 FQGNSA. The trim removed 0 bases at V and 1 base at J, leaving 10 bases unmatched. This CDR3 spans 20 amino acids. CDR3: CASSLAPRGLAGGESYEQYF. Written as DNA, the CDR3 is TGTGCCAGCAGCTTAGCGCCCCGGGGACTAGCGGGGGGCGAGTCCTACGAGCAGTACTTC.

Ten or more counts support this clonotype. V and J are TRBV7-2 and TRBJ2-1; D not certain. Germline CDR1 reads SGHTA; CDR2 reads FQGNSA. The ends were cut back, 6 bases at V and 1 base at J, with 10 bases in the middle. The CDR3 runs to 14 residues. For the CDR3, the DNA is TGTGCCAGCAGTCCTGACTGGTCCTACAATGAGCAGTTCTTC. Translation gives CASSPDWSYNEQFF.

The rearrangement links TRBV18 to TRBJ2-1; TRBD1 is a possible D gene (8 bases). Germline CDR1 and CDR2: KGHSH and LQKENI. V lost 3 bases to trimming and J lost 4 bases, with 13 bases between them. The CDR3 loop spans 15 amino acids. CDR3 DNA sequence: TGTGCCAGCTCACCTACAGGGGGGGTTTACAATGAGCAGTTCTTC. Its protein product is CASSPTGGVYNEQFF.

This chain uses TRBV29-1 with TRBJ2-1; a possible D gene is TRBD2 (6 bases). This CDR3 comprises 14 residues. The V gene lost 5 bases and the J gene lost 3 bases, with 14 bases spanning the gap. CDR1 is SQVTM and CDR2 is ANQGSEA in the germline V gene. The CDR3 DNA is TGCAGCGTTATCCCCCCGGGAGTCTACAATGAGCAGTTCTTC. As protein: CSVIPPGVYNEQFF.

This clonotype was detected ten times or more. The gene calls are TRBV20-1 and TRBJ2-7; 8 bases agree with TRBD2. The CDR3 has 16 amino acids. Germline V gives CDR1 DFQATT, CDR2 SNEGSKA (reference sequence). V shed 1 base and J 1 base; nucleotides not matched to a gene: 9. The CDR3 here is CSARGAPRGGSYEQYF. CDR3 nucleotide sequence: TGCAGTGCTAGAGGGGCCCCACGGGGGGGATCCTACGAGCAGTACTTC.

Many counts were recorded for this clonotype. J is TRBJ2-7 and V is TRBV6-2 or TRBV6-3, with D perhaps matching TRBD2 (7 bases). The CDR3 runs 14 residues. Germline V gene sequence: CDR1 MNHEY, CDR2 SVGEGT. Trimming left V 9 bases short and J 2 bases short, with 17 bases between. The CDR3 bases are TGTGCCAGTTGGAGGGGCGGGGGCACCTACGAGCAGTACTTC. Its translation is CASWRGGGTYEQYF.

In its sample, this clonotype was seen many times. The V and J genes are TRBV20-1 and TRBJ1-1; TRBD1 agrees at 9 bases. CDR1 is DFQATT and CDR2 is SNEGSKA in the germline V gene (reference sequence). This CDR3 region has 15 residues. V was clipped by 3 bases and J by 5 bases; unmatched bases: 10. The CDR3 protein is CSASEPGQGRTEAFF. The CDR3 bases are TGCAGTGCTAGCGAACCGGGACAGGGTCGGACTGAAGCTTTCTTT.

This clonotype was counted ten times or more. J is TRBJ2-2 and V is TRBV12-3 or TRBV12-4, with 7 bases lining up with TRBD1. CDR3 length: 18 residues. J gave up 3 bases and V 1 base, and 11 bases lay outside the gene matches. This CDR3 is CASSLVSMTGSDTGELFF. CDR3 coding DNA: TGTGCCAGCAGTTTAGTATCCATGACAGGGTCAGACACCGGGGAGCTGTTTTTT.

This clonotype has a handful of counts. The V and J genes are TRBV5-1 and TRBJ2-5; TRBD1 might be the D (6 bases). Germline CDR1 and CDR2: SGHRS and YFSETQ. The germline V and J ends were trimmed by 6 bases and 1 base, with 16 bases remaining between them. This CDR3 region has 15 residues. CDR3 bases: TGCGCCAGCAAGTACTCGACAGGACGCCAAGAGACCCAGTACTTC. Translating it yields CASKYSTGRQETQYF.

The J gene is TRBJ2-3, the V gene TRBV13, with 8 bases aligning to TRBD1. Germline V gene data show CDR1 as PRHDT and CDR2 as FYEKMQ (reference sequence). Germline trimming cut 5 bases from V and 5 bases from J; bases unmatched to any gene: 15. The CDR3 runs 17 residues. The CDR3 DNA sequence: TGTGCCAGCAGCCCAAGAGGGCAGGGGGCCGGGAAAGATACGCAGTATTTT. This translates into CASSPRGQGAGKDTQYF.

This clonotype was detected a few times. The CDR3 reads CSADSRTNTGELFF. CDR3 DNA sequence: TGCAGTGCTGACTCGAGAACGAACACCGGGGAGCTGTTTTTT. The chain joins TRBV20-1 to TRBJ2-2; no firm D call. The germline V gene encodes CDR1 DFQATT and CDR2 SNEGSKA (reference sequence). The CDR3 contains 14 residues. Trimming removed 5 bases from V and 0 bases from J, with 10 bases in between.

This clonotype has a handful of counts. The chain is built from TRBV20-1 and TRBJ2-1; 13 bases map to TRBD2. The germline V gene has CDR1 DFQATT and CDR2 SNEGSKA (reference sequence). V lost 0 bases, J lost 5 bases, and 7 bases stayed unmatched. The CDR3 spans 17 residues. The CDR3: CSARDRLLAGGHNEQFF. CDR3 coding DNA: TGCAGTGCTAGAGATAGGTTACTAGCGGGAGGGCACAATGAGCAGTTCTTC.

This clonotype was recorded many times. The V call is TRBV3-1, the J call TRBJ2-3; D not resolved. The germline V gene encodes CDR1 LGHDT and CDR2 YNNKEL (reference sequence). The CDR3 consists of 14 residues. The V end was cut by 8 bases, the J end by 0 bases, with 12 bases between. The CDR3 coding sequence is TGTGCCAGCCGAGGATCGGATAGCACAGATACGCAGTATTTT. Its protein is CASRGSDSTDTQYF.

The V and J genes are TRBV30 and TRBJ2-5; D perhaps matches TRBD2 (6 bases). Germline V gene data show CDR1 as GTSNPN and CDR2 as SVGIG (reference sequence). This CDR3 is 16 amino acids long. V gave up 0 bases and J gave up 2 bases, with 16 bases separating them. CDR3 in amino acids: CAWSVPSRLVQETQYF. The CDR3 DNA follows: TGTGCCTGGAGTGTACCCTCCCGACTAGTGCAAGAGACCCAGTACTTC. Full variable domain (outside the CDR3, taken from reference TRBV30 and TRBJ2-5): SQTIHQWPATLVQPVGSPLSLECTVEGTSNPNLYWYRQAAGRGLQLLFYSVGIGQISSEVPQNLSASRPQDRQFILSSKKLLLSDSGFYLCAWSVPSRLVQETQYFGPGTRLLVL.

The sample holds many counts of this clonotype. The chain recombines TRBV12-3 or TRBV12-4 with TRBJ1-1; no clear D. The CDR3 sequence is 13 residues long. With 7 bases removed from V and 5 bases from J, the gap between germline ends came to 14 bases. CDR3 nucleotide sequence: TGTGCCAGCAACTTAGCTGGGCAGACTGAAGCTTTCTTT. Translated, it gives CASNLAGQTEAFF.

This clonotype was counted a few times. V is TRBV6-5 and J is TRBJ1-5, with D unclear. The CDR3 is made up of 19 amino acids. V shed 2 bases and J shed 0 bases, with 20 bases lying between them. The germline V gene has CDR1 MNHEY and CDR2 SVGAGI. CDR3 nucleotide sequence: TGTGCCAGCAGTTACCCCCCGGATGGCTTGTCCCTTAGCAATCAGCCCCAGCATTTT. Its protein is CASSYPPDGLSLSNQPQHF.

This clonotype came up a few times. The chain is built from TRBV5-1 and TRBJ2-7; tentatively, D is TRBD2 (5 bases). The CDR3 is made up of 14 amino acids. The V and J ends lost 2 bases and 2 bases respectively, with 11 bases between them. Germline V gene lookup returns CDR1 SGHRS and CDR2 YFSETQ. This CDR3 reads CASSFSAAPYEQYF. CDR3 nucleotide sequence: TGCGCCAGCAGCTTTAGCGCGGCCCCCTACGAGCAGTACTTC.

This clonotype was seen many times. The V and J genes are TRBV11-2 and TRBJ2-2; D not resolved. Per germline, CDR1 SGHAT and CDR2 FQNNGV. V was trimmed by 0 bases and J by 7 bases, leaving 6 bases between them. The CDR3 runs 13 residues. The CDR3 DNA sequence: TGTGCCAGCAGCTTAGATCACAGCGGGGAGCTGTTTTTT. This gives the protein CASSLDHSGELFF. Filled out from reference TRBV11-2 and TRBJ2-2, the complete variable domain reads EAGVAQSPRYKIIEKRQSVAFWCNPISGHATLYWYQQILGQGPKLLIQFQNNGVVDDSQLPKDRFSAERLKGVDSTLKIQPAKLEDSAVYLCASSLDHSGELFFGEGSRLTVL.

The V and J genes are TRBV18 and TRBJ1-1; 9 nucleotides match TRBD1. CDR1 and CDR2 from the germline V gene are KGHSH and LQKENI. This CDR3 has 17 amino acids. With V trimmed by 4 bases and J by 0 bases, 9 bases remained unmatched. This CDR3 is CASSRYRDRDLNTEAFF. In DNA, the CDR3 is TGTGCCAGCTCACGATACCGGGACAGGGATTTGAACACTGAAGCTTTCTTT.

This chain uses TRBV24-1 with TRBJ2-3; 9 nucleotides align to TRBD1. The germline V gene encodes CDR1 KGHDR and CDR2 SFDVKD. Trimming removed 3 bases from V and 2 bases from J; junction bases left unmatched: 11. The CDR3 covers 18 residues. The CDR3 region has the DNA TGTGCCACCAGTGATCCAGACAGGGGGGGGCCGAACACAGATACGCAGTATTTT. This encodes CATSDPDRGGPNTDTQYF.

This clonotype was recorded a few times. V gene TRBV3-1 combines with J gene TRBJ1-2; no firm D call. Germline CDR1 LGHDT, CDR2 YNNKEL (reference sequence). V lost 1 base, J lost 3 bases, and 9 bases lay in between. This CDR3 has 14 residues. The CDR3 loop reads CASSQGTHDYGYTF. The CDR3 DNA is TGTGCCAGCAGCCAAGGGACTCACGACTATGGCTACACCTTC.

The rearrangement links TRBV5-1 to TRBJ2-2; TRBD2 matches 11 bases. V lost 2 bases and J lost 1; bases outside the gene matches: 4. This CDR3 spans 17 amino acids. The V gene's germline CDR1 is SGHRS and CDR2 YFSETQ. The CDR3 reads CASSFGGLAENTGELFF. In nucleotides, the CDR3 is TGCGCCAGCAGCTTCGGGGGACTAGCGGAGAACACCGGGGAGCTGTTTTTT.

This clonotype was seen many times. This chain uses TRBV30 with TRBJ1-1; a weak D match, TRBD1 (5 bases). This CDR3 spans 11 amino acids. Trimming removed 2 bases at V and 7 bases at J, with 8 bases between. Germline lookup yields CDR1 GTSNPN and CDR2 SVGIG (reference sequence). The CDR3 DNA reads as TGTGCCTGGAGTCTGGACATTGAAGCTTTCTTT. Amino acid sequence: CAWSLDIEAFF.

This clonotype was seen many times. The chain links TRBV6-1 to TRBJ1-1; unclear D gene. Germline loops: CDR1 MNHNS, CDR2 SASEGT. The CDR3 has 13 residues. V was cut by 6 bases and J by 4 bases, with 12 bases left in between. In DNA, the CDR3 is TGTGCCAGCAGGTACGGGCGCGGCACTGAAGCTTTCTTT. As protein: CASRYGRGTEAFF.

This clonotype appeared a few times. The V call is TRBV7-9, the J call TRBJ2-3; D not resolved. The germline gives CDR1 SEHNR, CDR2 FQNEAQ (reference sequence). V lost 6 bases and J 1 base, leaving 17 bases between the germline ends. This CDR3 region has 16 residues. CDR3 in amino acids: CASSPTNSGGTDTQYF. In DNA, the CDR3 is TGTGCCAGCAGTCCCACAAATAGTGGGGGCACAGATACGCAGTATTTT.